These 31 T cell receptor beta chains share one sample of origin, sequenced in a study of blood T cell repertoires in COVID-19. Clones were read by immunoSEQ multiplex PCR, and TCRdb kept only the in-frame ones, dropping some. This sample yields tens of thousands of clones, of which 85% are seen a single time; approximately 5% belongs to the top ten. The sequenced sample was peripheral blood. The receptors come from a man in his 70s with acute or convalescent COVID-19.

This chain joins TRBV7-3 and TRBJ1-4; the D gene is possibly TRBD1 (5 bases). Germline V gene data show CDR1 as SGHTA and CDR2 as FQGTGA. V was cut by 5 bases and J by 4 bases, with 11 bases left in between. This CDR3 is built from 14 residues. As DNA, the CDR3 is TGTGCCAGCAGCCCCGGGGGACGTAATGAAAAACTGTTTTTT. Protein: CASSPGGRNEKLFF.

The rearrangement uses TRBV3-1 (or the pseudogene TRBV3-2) and TRBJ1-2; TRBD1 is a possible D gene (5 bases). Looked up from germline, CDR1 is LGHDT and CDR2 is YNNKEL (reference sequence). V was cut by 0 bases and J by 4 bases, with 15 bases left in between. The CDR3 extends over 16 amino acids. Here the CDR3 reads CASSQDGGVRGYGYTF. The CDR3 DNA reads as TGTGCCAGCAGCCAAGACGGGGGGGTTCGGGGCTATGGCTACACCTTC.

V gene TRBV12-5 combines with J gene TRBJ2-2, with D perhaps matching TRBD1 (5 bases). CDR3 length: 14 residues. The germline V gene has CDR1 LGHNT and CDR2 FRNRAP. Trimming shortened V by 5 bases and J by 6 bases, and 13 bases separated the two germline ends. The CDR3 here is CASGTAGLAGELFF. CDR3 bases: TGTGCTAGTGGTACCGCAGGGTTGGCCGGGGAGCTGTTTTTT.

This chain uses TRBV5-4 with TRBJ1-2; 9 bases fit TRBD1. Per the germline V gene, CDR1 is SGHNT and CDR2 is YYREEE (reference sequence). The length of the CDR3 is 17 residues. With 0 bases clipped from V and 4 bases from J, the junction kept 10 bases outside the gene matches. CDR3 nucleotide sequence: TGTGCCAGCAGCTTGGCCGGGGGACAGGGAGGGGTCTATGGCTACACCTTC. Its protein is CASSLAGGQGGVYGYTF.

This clone turned up a few times. This sequence joins TRBV14 and TRBJ1-6; a weak D match, TRBD1 (6 bases). The CDR3 has 17 residues. V was trimmed by 4 bases and J by 9 bases, leaving 22 bases between them. CDR1 SGHDN and CDR2 FVKESK come from the germline V gene. The CDR3 is CASSRRLSDSTISPLHF. In DNA form, the CDR3 reads TGTGCCAGCAGCCGAAGACTCTCGGACAGTACAATTTCACCCCTCCACTTT.

This rearrangement joins TRBV21-1 to TRBJ2-7; whether TRBD1, the table's D call, matches the DNA was not checked. TRBV21-1 is shown as a pseudogene. The CDR3 consists of 18 residues. The CDR3 spells CASSKDKRGRDRPYEQYF. As DNA, the CDR3 is TGTGCCAGCAGCAAAGACAAGAGGGGCCGGGACAGGCCTTACGAGCAGTACTTC.

The V and J genes are TRBV4-2 and TRBJ2-2; D is uncertain. The V end lost 3 bases, the J end lost 2 bases, and 10 bases lay between the germline ends. Per germline, CDR1 LGHNA and CDR2 YNFKEQ. The CDR3 has 15 residues. As DNA, the CDR3 is TGTGCCAGCAGCCAGCCTACCCGAAACACCGGGGAGCTGTTTTTT. Amino acid sequence: CASSQPTRNTGELFF.

This clone has a single count. The rearrangement joins TRBV5-1 to TRBJ2-1; D gene ambiguous. Germline CDR1 is SGHRS and CDR2 is YFSETQ. This CDR3 is 15 amino acids long. V lost 4 bases, J lost 2 bases, and 13 bases lay in between. The DNA for the CDR3 is TGCGCCAGCAGCCCCGAGGTTGGCACCTACAATGAGCAGTTCTTC. Its translation: CASSPEVGTYNEQFF.

The chain is built from TRBV5-1 and TRBJ1-1, with 8 bases identical to TRBD1. Germline V gene lookup returns CDR1 SGHRS and CDR2 YFSETQ. J gave up 1 base and V 4 bases, and 3 bases lay outside the gene matches. The CDR3 is 14 amino acids. The CDR3 coding sequence is TGCGCCAGCAGCATACAGGGGGGGAACACTGAAGCTTTCTTT. Translating it yields CASSIQGGNTEAFF. Based on the CDR3 plus reference TRBV5-1 and TRBJ1-1, the full variable domain is KAGVTQTPRYLIKTRGQQVTLSCSPISGHRSVSWYQQTPGQGLQFLFEYFSETQRNKGNFPGRFSGRQFSNSRSEMNVSTLELGDSALYLCASSIQGGNTEAFFGQGTRLTVV.

The chain links TRBV10-3 to TRBJ2-2; 7 bases line up with TRBD1. CDR3 length equals 17 residues. After removal of 3 bases from V and 4 bases from J, the junction contained 11 bases not matched to a gene. The germline CDR1 and CDR2 sequences are ENHRY and SYGVKD. CDR3 sequence: CAISDPLEGALTGELFF. In nucleotides, the CDR3 is TGTGCCATCAGTGACCCGCTAGAGGGGGCTCTCACCGGGGAGCTGTTTTTT.

The chain combines TRBV16 with TRBJ2-7; 7 nucleotides line up with TRBD2. Germline V lookup: CDR1 KGHSY, CDR2 FQNENV. V was pared by 4 bases and J by 2 bases, with 8 bases of the junction left unmatched. This CDR3 has 15 amino acids. The DNA of the CDR3 is TGTGCCAGCAGCCGCTCTAGCGGAATCGCCTACGAGCAGTACTTC. As protein: CASSRSSGIAYEQYF.

This clone has just a few counts. V usage is TRBV6-5 and J usage is TRBJ2-7; the D gene is possibly TRBD1 (6 bases). CDR3 length: 13 residues. The ends were cut back, 8 bases at V and 0 bases at J, with 11 bases in the middle. In germline, CDR1 is MNHEY, CDR2 SVGAGI. CDR3 region: CASQRGTSYEQYF. In nucleotides, the CDR3 is TGTGCCAGCCAAAGGGGGACCTCCTACGAGCAGTACTTC.

J is TRBJ2-1 and V is TRBV10-2, with 10 bases fitting TRBD2. CDR1 WSHSY and CDR2 SAAADI come from the germline V gene. CDR3 size: 15 residues. With 5 bases clipped from V and 6 bases from J, the junction kept 7 bases outside the gene matches. The CDR3 sequence is CASSLAGGKFNEQFF. CDR3 nucleotides: TGCGCCAGCAGTTTAGCGGGGGGTAAATTCAATGAGCAGTTCTTC.

CDR3 in DNA: TGCAGCGTTGACGGGCAGGGGCTCCAAGAGACCCAGTACTTC. Translated: CSVDGQGLQETQYF. V and J are TRBV29-1 and TRBJ2-5; D may be TRBD1 (6 bases). Trimming took off 3 bases at V and 1 base at J, with 12 bases between the two ends. There are 14 residues in the CDR3. Germline CDR1 and CDR2: SQVTM and ANQGSEA.

The CDR3 is CASSLTGAQSSYNSPLHF. The DNA of the CDR3 is TGTGCCAGCAGCTTAACAGGGGCCCAGAGCTCCTATAATTCACCCCTCCACTTT. This chain connects TRBV7-4 to TRBJ1-6; 7 bases are a match to TRBD1. CDR3 length equals 18 residues. V lost 2 bases, J lost 0 bases, and 7 bases stayed unmatched. Germline V gene lookup returns CDR1 SGHVT and CDR2 SQSDAQ.

The J gene is TRBJ1-1, the V gene TRBV2, with D possibly TRBD1 on 5 matching bases. The CDR3 consists of 13 residues. Germline values: CDR1 SNHLY, CDR2 FYNNEI. V dropped 7 bases and J dropped 0 bases, with 9 bases sitting between them. The CDR3 DNA reads TGTGCCAGCAATGCAGGGCTGAACACTGAAGCTTTCTTT. Translation gives CASNAGLNTEAFF. The full variable domain, its missing parts supplied by reference TRBV2 and TRBJ1-1, is EPEVTQTPSHQVTQMGQEVILRCVPISNHLYFYWYRQILGQKVEFLVSFYNNEISEKSEIFDDQFSVERPDGSNFTLKIRSTKLEDSAMYFCASNAGLNTEAFFGQGTRLTVV.

This clone was recorded once. This sequence joins TRBV10-1 and TRBJ2-1; 10 bases agree with TRBD1. Germline V gene sequence: CDR1 WNHNN, CDR2 SYGVQD (reference sequence). CDR3 size: 13 residues. Trimming at V came to 6 bases and at J to 15 bases, leaving 11 bases not matched to a gene. CDR3 DNA sequence: TGCGCCAGCAGCCCAGGACAGGGGGGAACTCGGTTCTTC. Translating gives CASSPGQGGTRFF.

The J gene is TRBJ2-1, the V gene TRBV6-5; TRBD1 is a possible D gene (5 bases). The CDR3 consists of 15 residues. V lost 7 bases, J lost 0 bases, and 13 bases lay in between. Germline CDR1 is MNHEY and CDR2 is SVGAGI. The CDR3 reads CASILLGDSYNEQFF. CDR3 in DNA: TGTGCCAGCATTCTCTTAGGGGACTCCTACAATGAGCAGTTCTTC.

This clone occurred once. This sequence joins TRBV5-1 and TRBJ1-4, with D possibly being TRBD1 (5 bases). Trimming shortened V by 4 bases and J by 7 bases, and 17 bases separated the two germline ends. The CDR3 is made up of 15 amino acids. Germline V gives CDR1 SGHRS, CDR2 YFSETQ. CDR3 loop: CASSLIGTRVEKLFF. CDR3 nucleotides: TGCGCCAGCAGCCTTATCGGGACTAGAGTTGAAAAACTGTTTTTT.

The chain has TRBV19 and TRBJ1-5; 8 nucleotides line up with TRBD1. The germline V gene encodes CDR1 LNHDA and CDR2 SQIVND (reference sequence). CDR3 size: 15 residues. The ends lost 5 bases at V and 4 bases at J; junction bases unmatched: 7. The CDR3 sequence: CASSPSYRGNQPQHF. In nucleotides, the CDR3 is TGTGCCAGTAGTCCATCCTACAGGGGGAATCAGCCCCAGCATTTT.

The rearrangement joins TRBV2 to TRBJ1-6; 8 positions agree with TRBD1. This CDR3 region has 15 residues. CDR1 SNHLY and CDR2 FYNNEI come from the germline V gene. V lost 5 bases to trimming and J lost 7 bases; unmatched junction nucleotides: 7. CDR3 nucleotides: TGTGCCAGCAGTAAGGACAGGGCCAGGAATTCACCCCTCCACTTT. This sequence encodes CASSKDRARNSPLHF.

In DNA, the CDR3 is TGCGCCAGCAGCCCGGCGGGGGCTTGGGGAAACATTCAGTACTTC. It codes for CASSPAGAWGNIQYF. The chain is built from TRBV5-1 and TRBJ2-4; D perhaps matches TRBD2 (7 bases). The length of the CDR3 is 15 residues. Germline V gives CDR1 SGHRS, CDR2 YFSETQ. Trimming took 4 bases from V and 6 from J, leaving 17 bases between them.

This chain joins TRBV6-5 and TRBJ2-5, with 12 nucleotides matching TRBD2. The V gene end was trimmed by 4 bases and the J gene end by 4 bases; junction bases not matched to a gene: 4. The CDR3 has 15 amino acids. Germline loops: CDR1 MNHEY, CDR2 SVGAGI. In nucleotides, the CDR3 is TGTGCCAGCAGTTCACTAGCGGGGGGAGGAGAGACCCAGTACTTC. This gives the protein CASSSLAGGGETQYF.

The chain employs TRBV7-3 and TRBJ2-2; TRBD2 agrees at 8 bases. The CDR3 sequence is 17 residues long. Germline CDR1 reads SGHTA; CDR2 reads FQGTGA. J gave up 4 bases and V 1 base, and 8 bases lay outside the gene matches. Here the CDR3 reads CASSLKGSGGGTGELFF. The CDR3 DNA reads TGTGCCAGCAGCTTAAAGGGCAGCGGGGGAGGCACCGGGGAGCTGTTTTTT.

The chain recombines TRBV25-1 with TRBJ2-2; the match to TRBD2 covers 12 bases. CDR3 length: 15 amino acids. The V and J ends lost 5 bases and 7 bases, in that order; junction bases with no gene match: 5. CDR1 MGHDK and CDR2 SYGVNS come from the germline V gene. CDR3 loop: CASSSLAGGSGELFF. The CDR3 DNA sequence: TGTGCCAGCAGTTCACTAGCGGGGGGAAGCGGGGAGCTGTTTTTT.

CDR3 sequence: CASSFWGPYEQYF. The CDR3 bases are TGTGCCAGCAGCTTCTGGGGGCCCTACGAGCAGTACTTC. This chain connects TRBV7-2 to TRBJ2-7, with D possibly TRBD1 on 6 matching bases. The CDR3 is 13 amino acids. Germline assignment: CDR1 SGHTA and CDR2 FQGNSA. Trimming pared 3 bases from V and 2 bases from J, leaving 8 bases between. Complete variable domain (other parts from reference TRBV7-2 and TRBJ2-7): GAGVSQSPSNKVTEKGKDVELRCDPISGHTALYWYRQSLGQGLEFLIYFQGNSAPDKSGLPSDRFSAERTGGSVSTLTIQRTQQEDSAVYLCASSFWGPYEQYFGPGTRLTVT.

The chain employs TRBV29-1 and TRBJ2-3, with 7 bases fitting TRBD2. There are 14 residues in the CDR3. J was trimmed by 2 bases and V by 1 base; bases with no gene match: 3. Germline V gene sequence: CDR1 SQVTM, CDR2 ANQGSEA. CDR3 loop: CSVEGAGATDTQYF. The CDR3 coding sequence is TGCAGCGTTGAAGGGGCGGGAGCCACAGATACGCAGTATTTT.

The V gene is TRBV29-1, the J gene TRBJ1-4; weak D call: TRBD1 (6 bases). V shed 5 bases and J shed 10 bases, with 17 bases lying between them. Germline loops: CDR1 SQVTM, CDR2 ANQGSEA. The CDR3 totals 13 residues. Written as DNA, the CDR3 is TGCAGCGTTCTCGACAGCGGGGGCGCAAAACTGTTTTTT. Residues: CSVLDSGGAKLFF. The whole variable domain, remainder taken from reference TRBV29-1 and TRBJ1-4, is SAVISQKPSRDICQRGTSLTIQCQVDSQVTMMFWYRQQPGQSLTLIATANQGSEATYESGFVIDKFPISRPNLTFSTLTVSNMSPEDSSIYLCSVLDSGGAKLFFGSGTQLSVL.

CDR3 DNA sequence: TGTGCCAGCAGTCGACAGGGCTGGGAGACCCAGTACTTC. It encodes CASSRQGWETQYF. V usage is TRBV6-2 or TRBV6-3 and J usage is TRBJ2-5, with 7 bases matching TRBD1. Germline V CDR1 and CDR2: MNHEY, SVGEGT. V shed 5 bases, J shed 5 bases, and the junction held 5 bases outside the gene matches. The CDR3 is 13 residues long.

The chain is built from TRBV4-1 and TRBJ2-2; the match to TRBD2 covers 8 bases. The CDR3 consists of 18 residues. CDR1 and CDR2 from the germline V gene are MGHRA and YSYEKL. V lost 2 bases, J lost 4 bases, and 12 bases stayed unmatched. For the CDR3, the DNA is TGCGCCAGCAGCCAACCCCGGGGGAGCGGGGGAGTCACCGGGGAGCTGTTTTTT. This gives the protein CASSQPRGSGGVTGELFF.

This chain uses TRBV5-6 with TRBJ1-6; tentative D call: TRBD1 (6 bases). The CDR3 runs 16 residues. Germline V CDR1 and CDR2: SGHDT, YYEEEE. Trimming pared 4 bases from V and 6 bases from J, leaving 17 bases between. CDR3 coding DNA: TGTGCCAGCAGCCCCTGGACAGTAGCCTTTAATTCACCCCTCCACTTT. This encodes CASSPWTVAFNSPLHF.